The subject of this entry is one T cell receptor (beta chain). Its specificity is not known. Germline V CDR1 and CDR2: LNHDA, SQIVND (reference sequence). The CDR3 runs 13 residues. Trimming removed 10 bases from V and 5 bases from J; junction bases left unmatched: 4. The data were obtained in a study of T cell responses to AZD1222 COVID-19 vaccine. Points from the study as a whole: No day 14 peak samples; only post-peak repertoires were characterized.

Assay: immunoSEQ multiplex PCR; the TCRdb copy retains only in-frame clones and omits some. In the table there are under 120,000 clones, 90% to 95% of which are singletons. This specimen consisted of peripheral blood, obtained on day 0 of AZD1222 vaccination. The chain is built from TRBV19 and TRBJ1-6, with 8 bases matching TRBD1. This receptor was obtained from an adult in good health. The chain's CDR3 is CATRGRDNSPLHF. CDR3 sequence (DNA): TGTGCCACCAGGGGGCGAGATAATTCACCCCTCCACTTT.